Listed below are T cell receptor beta chains from one sample, sequenced in a study of T cell repertoires in cytomegalovirus infection. The antigens of these receptors remain unknown. In TCRdb, the reads were re-called with MiXCR into one record per CDR3 protein. The sample records around 200,000 distinct CDR3 sequences, about 40% being singletons. The starting material was CD8+ T cells from cultured PBMCs, obtained from culture after CMV antigen stimulation. Receptors originate from a human donor in good health (CMV status not recorded). Some clones in this sample may be carry-over from other donors' samples. Both conserved end residues are part of each CDR3. Fields, in order: CDR3 DNA, CDR3 protein, V gene, D gene, clone size, J gene. A D gene is named only where the DNA matches it firmly. A clone size is listed for some rows: how often the clone was seen (once, few, many), or a class if it is expanded.

TGTGCCAGCAGCTCTGGGACAGGGGAGTCTGAAGCTTTCTTT	CASSSGTGESEAFF	TRBV7-3	TRBD1	-	TRBJ1-1
TGTGCCAGCAGCCCAAGTACGACTTTGTACCAAGAGACCCAGTACTTC	CASSPSTTLYQETQYF	TRBV7-9	-	many	TRBJ2-5
TGTGCCAGCAGCTCTAACCAGGGACTTCCCTCTTACAATGAGCAGTTCTTC	CASSSNQGLPSYNEQFF	TRBV7-8	-	few	TRBJ2-1
TGCAGCGCCCGAGGACAGGGCGGTCAGCCCCAGCATTTT	CSARGQGGQPQHF	TRBV29-1	TRBD1	-	TRBJ1-5
TGTGCCAGCAGTATAAGCCAGGAGGGACAGTACAATGAGCAGTTCTTC	CASSISQEGQYNEQFF	TRBV6-5	-	-	TRBJ2-1
TGTGCCAGCAGCCCCGGGACAGGGAATGGCTACACCTTC	CASSPGTGNGYTF	TRBV7-3	TRBD1	-	TRBJ1-2
TGTGCCAGTAGTAACCCGGGCCAAAACATTCAGTACTTC	CASSNPGQNIQYF	TRBV19	-	-	TRBJ2-4
TGTGCCAGCAGCTTAGCTAGCGGACAAGAGACCCAGTACTTC	CASSLASGQETQYF	TRBV13	TRBD2	-	TRBJ2-5
TGTGCCAGCAGCGTAGAACTGGGTTTAGGCGAGCAGTACTTC	CASSVELGLGEQYF	TRBV9	-	-	TRBJ2-7
TGTGCCTCGTCAGGCTCATGGTTCAATGAGCAGTTCTTC	CASSGSWFNEQFF	TRBV11-1	-	-	TRBJ2-1
TGCAGCGCCACCCCGGGGCGAGCCTACGAGCAGTACTTC	CSATPGRAYEQYF	TRBV20-1	-	-	TRBJ2-7
TGTGCCAGCAGCGGACTAGCGGGGGACAATGAGCAGTTCTTC	CASSGLAGDNEQFF	TRBV6-5	TRBD2	-	TRBJ2-1
TGTGCCAGCAGTTATACCGGCTGGGGCAAACAAAACCCGACCCCCCACAATGAGCAGTTCTTC	CASSYTGWGKQNPTPHNEQFF	TRBV7-9	-	few	TRBJ2-1
TGCGCCAGCAGCTACCGGGACAGGGATAATGAGCAGTTCTTC	CASSYRDRDNEQFF	TRBV4-1	TRBD1	-	TRBJ2-1
TGTGCCAGCAGTTCCGGTCTAGGGGATTCCTATGGCTACACCTTC	CASSSGLGDSYGYTF	TRBV27	-	-	TRBJ1-2
TGTGCCAGCAGCTTAGCGCGTGGAGGGGGCGACTATGGCTACACCTTC	CASSLARGGGDYGYTF	TRBV7-8	TRBD1	-	TRBJ1-2
TGTGCCAGCAGTTTAAACCCGACAGACATGGAAGAAAAACTGTTTTTT	CASSLNPTDMEEKLFF	TRBV27	-	-	TRBJ1-4
TGTGCCAGCAGTACCGGGGGACGGAGCAATCAGCCCCAGCATTTT	CASSTGGRSNQPQHF	TRBV6-5	-	once	TRBJ1-5
TGTGCCAGCAGCTTACGTAGACAGGGTCAACTGGATCGTACTAATGAAAAACTGTTTTTT	CASSLRRQGQLDRTNEKLFF	TRBV7-2	TRBD1	-	TRBJ1-4
TGTGCCAGCAGTCTGGCCCCGGGACAGGGCGGGGAAAAACTGTTTTTT	CASSLAPGQGGEKLFF	TRBV27	TRBD1	-	TRBJ1-4
TGTGCCACCAACCGACGAGAGCAGAGCACAGATACGCAGTATTTT	CATNRREQSTDTQYF	TRBV6-1	-	-	TRBJ2-3
TGTGCCAGCAGCGTCACAGAGAACACTGAAGCTTTCTTT	CASSVTENTEAFF	TRBV7-6	-	many	TRBJ1-1
TGTGCCAGCAGCTTAGCGCAGTATCAGGGAGAGACCCGGTACTTC	CASSLAQYQGETRYF	TRBV7-2	-	-	TRBJ2-5
TGCAGTGCTAGGAACAGGGACGTCTACGAGCAGTACTTC	CSARNRDVYEQYF	TRBV20-1	-	few	TRBJ2-7
TGTGCCAGCAGCTCACCCCCTTACTACAATGAGCAGTTCTTC	CASSSPPYYNEQFF	TRBV7-6	-	-	TRBJ2-1
TGTGCCAGCAGTTTAGAGGACACCCTCACCGGGGAGCTGTTTTTT	CASSLEDTLTGELFF	TRBV28	-	-	TRBJ2-2
TGTGCCAGCCTCGGACTAGCGGAAGAGACCCAGTACTTC	CASLGLAEETQYF	TRBV7-9	TRBD2	few	TRBJ2-5
TGTGCCAGCAGCTCAGCCGAGACTAGCGGGAGGTACAATGAGCAGTTCTTC	CASSSAETSGRYNEQFF	TRBV7-9	TRBD2	many	TRBJ2-1
TGCGCCAGCAGCCAACAGGGGGTAGGCTATGGCTACACCTTC	CASSQQGVGYGYTF	TRBV4-1	TRBD1	-	TRBJ1-2
TGTGCCAGCAGCTTTGTACAGGGTGATAATTCACCCCTCCACTTT	CASSFVQGDNSPLHF	TRBV6-2/TRBV6-3	-	few	TRBJ1-6
TGTGCCAGCCTGCCAGCGGGGGAATACAATGAGCAGTTCTTC	CASLPAGEYNEQFF	TRBV27	TRBD2	-	TRBJ2-1
TGTGCCAGCCCCCCCAGAGATACGCAGTATTTT	CASPPRDTQYF	TRBV2	-	-	TRBJ2-3
TGTGCCACCAGCAGAGAAGGATCAGCGGGGGACACAGATACGCAGTATTTT	CATSREGSAGDTDTQYF	TRBV15	TRBD2	-	TRBJ2-3